This T cell receptor beta chain was captured by sequencing in a study of technical replicates of blood from a few donors. Trimming left V 5 bases short and J 3 bases short, with 16 bases between. Germline V lookup: CDR1 LNHDA, CDR2 SQIVND (reference sequence). The CDR3 has 15 amino acids. Clones were read by immunoSEQ multiplex PCR, and TCRdb kept only the in-frame ones, dropping some. The sample includes about 80,000 clones, approximately 86% of them seen just once. This sequence joins TRBV19 and TRBJ1-2; D remains ambiguous. The sample consisted of PBMCs. This TCR was recovered from a human donor in good health. Some clones in this sample may be carry-over from other donors' samples. In nucleotides, the CDR3 is TGTGCCAGTAGTGAGGAGGGCAGTGCGTACTATGGCTACACCTTC. This sequence encodes CASSEEGSAYYGYTF.